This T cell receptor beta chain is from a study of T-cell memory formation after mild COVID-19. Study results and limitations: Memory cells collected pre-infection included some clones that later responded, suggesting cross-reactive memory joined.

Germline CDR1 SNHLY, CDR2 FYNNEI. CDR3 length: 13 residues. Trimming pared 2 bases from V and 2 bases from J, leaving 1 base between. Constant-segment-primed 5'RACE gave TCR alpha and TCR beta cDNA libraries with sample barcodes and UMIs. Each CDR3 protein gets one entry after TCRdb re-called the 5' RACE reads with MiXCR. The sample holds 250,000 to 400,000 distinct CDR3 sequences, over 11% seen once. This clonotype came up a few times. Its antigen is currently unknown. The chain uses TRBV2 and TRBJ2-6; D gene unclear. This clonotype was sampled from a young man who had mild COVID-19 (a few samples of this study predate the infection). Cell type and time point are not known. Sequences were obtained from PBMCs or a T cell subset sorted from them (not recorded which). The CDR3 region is CASSEPGANVLTF. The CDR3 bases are TGTGCCAGCAGTGAACCTGGGGCCAACGTCCTGACTTTC.